Here is one T cell receptor (beta chain) with its context. Participant-given clinical history determined each cohort assignment. Repertoires were generated with immunoSEQ multiplex PCR, while TCRdb's copy carries only in-frame clones and drops some. The data hold about 210,000 clones, with approximately 90% observed a single time. The source of the sample is a study of blood T cell repertoires in COVID-19. The wider study: The United States, Italy and Spain supplied acute and convalescent COVID-19 samples. PBMCs, B-cell-depleted T cells, or T cells were the source of the cDNA or gDNA that made up the material.

Input material: PBMCs or T cells enriched from blood (not recorded which). The clonotype originates from a woman aged 40 to 50 with acute COVID-19.

The CDR3 sequence: CASSQGFGTGNQPQHF. In DNA form, the CDR3 reads TGTGCCAGCAGTCAGGGCTTCGGGACAGGCAATCAGCCCCAGCATTTT. The chain combines TRBV6-6 with TRBJ1-5; 7 bases line up with TRBD1. The CDR3 length is 16 residues. The germline V gene has CDR1 MNHNY and CDR2 SVGAGI (reference sequence). With V trimmed by 5 bases and J by 2 bases, 9 bases remained unmatched.